This TCR beta chain is drawn from a study of blood T cell repertoires in COVID-19. Study context: T cells, B-cell-depleted T cells, or PBMCs supplied cDNA or gDNA.

The CDR3 length is 14 residues. Between the trimmed V and J ends, which lost 10 bases and 1 base, there was a span of 13 bases. CDR1 and CDR2 (germline): MNHEY, SVGAGI. Per the original methods: Amplification of reference gene primers was used by the study to estimate nucleated cell counts. Using immunoSEQ multiplex PCR, the repertoire was profiled, and TCRdb retains in-frame clones only, with some absent. V and J calls and clone size are as listed in that table; D and trimming were resolved from the DNA. Here the sample spans about 86,000 clones, around four fifths being singletons. Material: peripheral blood. This TCR was sampled from a woman older than 75 with active or convalescent COVID-19. The chain uses TRBV6-5 and TRBJ2-2, with D unresolved. CDR3 in DNA: TGTGCCATCTCCCGGGTTTTGAACACCGGGGAGCTGTTTTTT. Its translation is CAISRVLNTGELFF.